This entry lists 30 T cell receptor beta chains sequenced from one sample in a study of cytomegalovirus exposure and HLA in healthy donors. The study ran its PCR with 60 Vbeta and 13 Jbeta primers. Profiled with immunoSEQ multiplex PCR; TCRdb holds only in-frame clones, not every one. The table has 150,000 or so clones, about 80% seen once. Input material: PBMCs. Receptors originate from a man aged 40-55 years in good health and CMV-seropositive.

The chain uses TRBV18 and TRBJ2-7; 8 nucleotides agree with TRBD1. V shed 2 bases and J 4 bases; nucleotides not matched to a gene: 19. The CDR3 loop spans 19 amino acids. The germline V gene has CDR1 KGHSH and CDR2 LQKENI. CDR3 residues: CASSPIQRTGRPYPYEQYF. As DNA, the CDR3 is TGTGCCAGCTCACCAATTCAACGGACAGGGAGGCCATATCCTTACGAGCAGTACTTC.

This clone was found once. V usage is TRBV10-3 and J usage is TRBJ1-5; D uncertain. The CDR3 is made up of 12 amino acids. Trimming removed 3 bases at V and 7 bases at J, with 7 bases between. The germline CDR1 and CDR2 sequences are ENHRY and SYGVKD. The CDR3 DNA reads TGTGCCATCAGTGACGCGGGGCAGCCCCAGCATTTT. Translation gives CAISDAGQPQHF.

CDR3 in amino acids: CASSFDAQPQHF. CDR3 sequence (DNA): TGTGCCAGCAGCTTTGATGCGCAGCCCCAGCATTTT. V and J are TRBV7-9 and TRBJ1-5; D ambiguous. The CDR3 totals 12 residues. CDR1 is SEHNR, CDR2 FQNEAQ, per germline (reference sequence). Trimming removed 3 bases at V and 7 bases at J, with 7 bases between.

The genes are TRBV7-2 and TRBJ2-5; TRBD2 aligns across 7 bases. This CDR3 region has 14 residues. In germline, CDR1 is SGHTA, CDR2 FQGNSA. V lost 5 bases and J lost 2; bases outside the gene matches: 5. CDR3 loop: CASSPVGGQETQYF. The DNA for the CDR3 is TGTGCCAGCAGCCCGGTGGGAGGGCAAGAGACCCAGTACTTC.

J is TRBJ1-2 and V is TRBV2; D may be TRBD1 (5 bases). The CDR3 consists of 12 residues. CDR1 SNHLY and CDR2 FYNNEI come from the germline V gene. V shed 8 bases and J shed 6 bases, with 13 bases lying between them. CDR3: CASWGRRHGYTF. The DNA of the CDR3 is TGTGCCAGCTGGGGCAGGCGCCATGGCTACACCTTC.

V is TRBV7-8 and J is TRBJ2-7; tentatively, D is TRBD1 (6 bases). There are 15 residues in the CDR3. Per the germline V gene, CDR1 is SGHVS and CDR2 is FQNEAQ. Trimming removed 4 bases from V and 4 bases from J, with 17 bases in between. The CDR3 sequence is CASSWTVGRDYEQYF. The CDR3 DNA reads TGTGCCAGCAGCTGGACAGTGGGACGAGATTACGAGCAGTACTTC.

The chain is built from TRBV25-1 and TRBJ1-1; 7 bases map to TRBD1. Germline V gives CDR1 MGHDK, CDR2 SYGVNS. V shed 4 bases, J shed 1 base, and the junction held 15 bases outside the gene matches. The CDR3 is 18 amino acids. The CDR3 nucleotides read TGTGCCAGCAGTGGTTGGACAGGATTGACGGGTTGGAACACTGAAGCTTTCTTT. This translates into CASSGWTGLTGWNTEAFF. The whole variable domain, remainder taken from reference TRBV25-1 and TRBJ1-1, is EADIYQTPRYLVIGTGKKITLECSQTMGHDKMYWYQQDPGMELHLIHYSYGVNSTEKGDLSSESTVSRIRTEHFPLTLESARPSHTSQYLCASSGWTGLTGWNTEAFFGQGTRLTVV.

The chain recombines TRBV30 with TRBJ2-5; 10 nucleotides agree with TRBD2. After removal of 3 bases from V and 5 bases from J, the junction contained 3 bases not matched to a gene. Germline values: CDR1 GTSNPN, CDR2 SVGIG (reference sequence). This CDR3 is built from 13 residues. This CDR3 reads CAWSGGLAETQYF. The CDR3 DNA follows: TGTGCCTGGAGCGGGGGACTAGCGGAGACCCAGTACTTC.

The chain recombines TRBV6-5 with TRBJ2-1; no definite D call. V was trimmed by 5 bases and J by 8 bases, leaving 13 bases between them. CDR3 length: 13 residues. CDR1 MNHEY and CDR2 SVGAGI come from the germline V gene. The CDR3 DNA reads TGTGCCAGCAGTGTACTCCTAGGTTATGAGCAGTTCTTC. Encoded protein: CASSVLLGYEQFF.

There are a few counts of this clone. The V gene is TRBV7-9, the J gene TRBJ2-3, with TRBD1 matching over 7 bases. The CDR3 runs to 14 residues. V dropped 5 bases and J dropped 3; count of bases not matched to a gene: 5. CDR1 is SEHNR, CDR2 FQNEAQ, per germline (reference sequence). The CDR3 bases are TGTGCCAGCAGCCCGAGGGGGCGTACAGATACGCAGTATTTT. Amino acids: CASSPRGRTDTQYF.

The chain carries TRBV5-4 and TRBJ2-2; 7 bases line up with TRBD1. The CDR3 covers 16 residues. Trimming removed 4 bases from V and 1 base from J; junction bases left unmatched: 7. Germline values: CDR1 SGHNT, CDR2 YYREEE (reference sequence). The CDR3 DNA reads as TGTGCCAGCAGCGTCAGACAGGGTTGGAACACCGGGGAGCTGTTTTTT. This translates into CASSVRQGWNTGELFF.

A single count supports this clone. V usage is TRBV6-1 and J usage is TRBJ2-7, with TRBD2 matching over 7 bases. V trimming: 6 bases; J trimming: 5 bases; junction bases outside the gene matches: 4. The CDR3 is 12 residues long. CDR1 is MNHNS, CDR2 SASEGT, per germline. The CDR3 sequence is CASSLAVHEQYF. As DNA, the CDR3 is TGTGCCAGCAGCCTAGCGGTCCACGAGCAGTACTTC.

The chain is built from TRBV7-6 and TRBJ2-1, with TRBD2 as a possible D gene (6 bases). The CDR3 spans 15 residues. Germline V gives CDR1 SGHVS, CDR2 FNYEAQ. V was pared by 1 base and J by 2 bases, with 9 bases between. The DNA for the CDR3 is TGTGCCAGCAGCTTAGACGGGAGTACCTACAATGAGCAGTTCTTC. Protein product: CASSLDGSTYNEQFF.

DNA for the CDR3: TGTGCCAGCAGCGGATCCGATTTGACAGTTAACTATGGCTACACCTTC. Its translation is CASSGSDLTVNYGYTF. This rearrangement joins TRBV6-6 to TRBJ1-2, with D tentatively TRBD1 (5 bases). Per the germline V gene, CDR1 is MNHNY and CDR2 is SVGAGI (reference sequence). V lost 6 bases, J lost 1 base, and 18 bases lay in between. The CDR3 has 16 residues.

This rearrangement joins TRBV5-6 to TRBJ2-1, with 10 bases lining up with TRBD2. CDR3 length equals 14 residues. J gave up 7 bases and V 4 bases, and 5 bases lay outside the gene matches. Germline V gene lookup returns CDR1 SGHDT and CDR2 YYEEEE. The CDR3 DNA reads as TGTGCCAGCAGCCTTCTAGCGGGGGCGAATGAGCAGTTCTTC. Amino acid sequence: CASSLLAGANEQFF.

The rearrangement links TRBV5-1 to TRBJ1-5, with TRBD1 identical over 8 bases. J gave up 6 bases and V 0 bases, and 5 bases lay outside the gene matches. Germline V lookup: CDR1 SGHRS, CDR2 YFSETQ. CDR3 size: 15 residues. CDR3 region: CASSLAGQGSQPQHF. In DNA, the CDR3 is TGCGCCAGCAGCTTGGCCGGACAGGGCAGTCAGCCCCAGCATTTT.

The chain has TRBV19 and TRBJ2-5; no firm D call. The J call may be in error: the DNA end matches TRBJ2-7 better. The CDR3 covers 17 residues. CDR1 is LNHDA, CDR2 SQIVND, per germline (reference sequence). Here the CDR3 reads CASSIGLVWLLPYEQYF. CDR3 DNA sequence: TGTGCCAGTAGTATAGGACTCGTCTGGCTCCTCCCCTACGAGCAGTACTTC.

CDR3 DNA: TGTGCCAGCAGTCCGCGGACAGGGGGCTACTATGGCTACACCTTC. The encoded protein is CASSPRTGGYYGYTF. V and J are TRBV28 and TRBJ1-2; TRBD1 matches at 11 bases. V lost 5 bases to trimming and J lost 3 bases; unmatched junction nucleotides: 5. There are 15 residues in the CDR3. Germline CDR1 and CDR2: MDHEN and SYDVKM.

The genes are TRBV5-1 and TRBJ2-1; 8 nucleotides align to TRBD2. J lost 8 bases, V lost 2 bases, and 3 bases had no gene match. This CDR3 spans 13 amino acids. Germline CDR1 reads SGHRS; CDR2 reads YFSETQ. The DNA for the CDR3 is TGCGCCAGCAGCTTTAGCGGGACCGATGAGCAGTTCTTC. It is translated as CASSFSGTDEQFF.

The genes are TRBV11-2 and TRBJ2-7; D may be TRBD2 (5 bases). Trimming removed 0 bases from V and 5 bases from J, with 11 bases in between. The CDR3 spans 14 residues. CDR1 and CDR2 from the germline V gene are SGHAT and FQNNGV. The CDR3 sequence is CASSLERAFNEQYF. CDR3 sequence (DNA): TGTGCCAGCAGCTTAGAGCGGGCCTTCAACGAGCAGTACTTC.

The V gene is TRBV29-1, the J gene TRBJ2-3, with 9 bases that match TRBD1. Germline lookup yields CDR1 SQVTM and CDR2 ANQGSEA. Losses at the gene ends were 4 bases for V and 3 bases for J; bases not matched to a gene: 8. This CDR3 region has 15 residues. DNA for the CDR3: TGCAGCGTTGTGAATAGGGACAGGGTTACAGATACGCAGTATTTT. Protein product: CSVVNRDRVTDTQYF.

This clone was seen once. This chain joins TRBV11-2 and TRBJ1-1; possible D gene TRBD1, 5 bases. Germline CDR1 is SGHAT and CDR2 is FQNNGV. V was clipped by 1 base and J by 5 bases, with 8 bases between them. CDR3 length: 13 amino acids. The CDR3 sequence is CASSLGGRTEAFF. The CDR3 DNA reads TGTGCCAGCAGCTTAGGGGGCAGAACTGAAGCTTTCTTT.

The chain couples TRBV18 to TRBJ2-7; D is possibly TRBD2 (6 bases). This CDR3 has 16 amino acids. V was cut by 0 bases and J by 6 bases, with 18 bases left in between. Germline CDR1 and CDR2: KGHSH and LQKENI. CDR3 DNA: TGTGCCAGCTCACCACCGGGGCGGGGTTCAGGCTCCGAGCAGTACTTC. As protein: CASSPPGRGSGSEQYF.

This chain uses TRBV6-1 with TRBJ1-5; D unresolved. V lost 5 bases to trimming and J lost 0 bases, with 8 bases between them. CDR3 length: 14 amino acids. Germline V gene data show CDR1 as MNHNS and CDR2 as SASEGT. The CDR3 DNA is TGTGCCAGCAGTACCATCTATAGCAATCAGCCCCAGCATTTT. Protein sequence: CASSTIYSNQPQHF.

V gene TRBV18 combines with J gene TRBJ2-7; 10 positions agree with TRBD1. The J segment lost 3 bases and the V segment lost 8 bases, leaving 7 bases of the junction unmatched. The CDR3 length is 14 residues. Per germline, CDR1 KGHSH and CDR2 LQKENI. The CDR3 DNA reads as TGTGCCAGCCAATCGGGACAGGGGAACTACGAGCAGTACTTC. Residues: CASQSGQGNYEQYF.

The rearrangement joins TRBV6-1 to TRBJ2-5, with 7 bases lining up with TRBD1. Unmatched junction bases numbered 9, after V lost 6 bases and J lost 2 bases. This CDR3 is built from 15 residues. Germline V gene sequence: CDR1 MNHNS, CDR2 SASEGT. The CDR3 nucleotides read TGTGCCAGCAGCCCCCAGCCGACAGGGCAAGAGACCCAGTACTTC. It is translated as CASSPQPTGQETQYF.

The chain joins TRBV9 to TRBJ2-1; tentatively, D is TRBD2 (7 bases). Germline V gene lookup returns CDR1 SGDLS and CDR2 YYNGEE. This CDR3 is built from 15 residues. Trimming took 4 bases from V and 4 from J, leaving 15 bases between them. The CDR3, as DNA: TGTGCCAGCAGCCTCGCGGGGGCCGGGTACAATGAGCAGTTCTTC. It specifies CASSLAGAGYNEQFF.

J is TRBJ2-7 and V is TRBV5-1, with a tentative D call TRBD2 (6 bases). V shed 4 bases and J shed 4 bases, with 18 bases lying between them. This CDR3 comprises 15 residues. Looked up from germline, CDR1 is SGHRS and CDR2 is YFSETQ. CDR3 sequence reads: CASSVEGGTAYEQYF. In DNA, the CDR3 is TGCGCCAGCAGCGTTGAGGGAGGTACGGCGTACGAGCAGTACTTC.

V gene TRBV11-2 combines with J gene TRBJ2-7; TRBD2 matches 11 bases. This CDR3 has 13 amino acids. CDR1 and CDR2 from the germline V gene are SGHAT and FQNNGV. Trimming cost V 6 bases and J 6 bases; bases outside gene matches: 4. Here the CDR3 reads CASSTSGSGEQYF. CDR3 DNA sequence: TGTGCCAGCAGTACTAGCGGGAGCGGCGAGCAGTACTTC.

V gene TRBV5-8 combines with J gene TRBJ2-7, with TRBD1 matching 10 bases. J lost 1 base, V lost 0 bases, and 13 bases had no gene match. This CDR3 has 19 amino acids. Germline values: CDR1 SGHTS, CDR2 YDEGEE. The chain's CDR3 is CASSLEGVPGQGRSYEQYF. As DNA, the CDR3 is TGTGCCAGCAGCTTGGAGGGTGTGCCGGGACAGGGGAGATCCTACGAGCAGTACTTC.